The rows below give T cell receptor beta chains drawn from one sample of a study of T cell changes during pregnancy in multiple sclerosis. This table comes from immunoSEQ multiplex PCR, and its TCRdb copy is limited to in-frame clones, with some not included. The sample has tens of thousands of clones, approximately 94% seen once. The sequences come from peripheral blood, collected in the third trimester of pregnancy. The receptors come from a female donor with multiple sclerosis, enrolled in a pregnancy study. CDR3s include the opening cysteine and the closing phenylalanine or tryptophan. The D gene is left open where the match is weak. Only part of the rows carry a size: once, few, many, or a class if the clone is expanded.

J gene: TRBJ1-4; clone size: .; D gene: .; CDR3 length: 15; V gene: TRBV18; CDR3 DNA: TGTGCCAGCTCAGAGACAGGCGTGACTAATGAAAAACTGTTTTTT; CDR3 protein: CASSETGVTNEKLFF
J gene: TRBJ1-1; clone size: .; D gene: .; CDR3 length: 15; V gene: TRBV10-2; CDR3 DNA: TGCGCCAGCAGTGAAGGGGCAGGGATGGGCACTGAAGCTTTCTTT; CDR3 protein: CASSEGAGMGTEAFF
J gene: TRBJ1-1; clone size: .; D gene: TRBD1; CDR3 length: 15; V gene: TRBV5-1; CDR3 DNA: TGCGCCAGCAGCAGACAGGGGTCCGAGAACACTGAAGCTTTCTTT; CDR3 protein: CASSRQGSENTEAFF
J gene: TRBJ2-1; clone size: once; D gene: .; CDR3 length: 14; V gene: TRBV21-1; CDR3 DNA: TGTGCCAGCAGCCTAGGCGACGAAAACAATGAGCAGTTCTTC; CDR3 protein: CASSLGDENNEQFF
J gene: TRBJ1-2; clone size: .; D gene: TRBD1; CDR3 length: 16; V gene: TRBV7-8; CDR3 DNA: TGTGCCAGCAGCTTAGTCCCCGGGACAGGGACAGATGGCTACACCTTC; CDR3 protein: CASSLVPGTGTDGYTF
J gene: TRBJ2-7; clone size: .; D gene: .; CDR3 length: 15; V gene: TRBV4-3; CDR3 DNA: TGCGCCAGCAGCCAAGGAACAGGAACCATCTACGAGCAGTACTTC; CDR3 protein: CASSQGTGTIYEQYF
J gene: TRBJ2-5; clone size: .; D gene: .; CDR3 length: 13; V gene: TRBV27; CDR3 DNA: TGTGCCAGCAGTTTATACAGGCGAGAGACCCAGTACTTC; CDR3 protein: CASSLYRRETQYF
J gene: TRBJ1-1; clone size: .; D gene: .; CDR3 length: 15; V gene: TRBV19; CDR3 DNA: TGTGCCAGTAGTATAAGTTACCCGGGGAGTACTGAAGCTTTCTTT; CDR3 protein: CASSISYPGSTEAFF
J gene: TRBJ2-5; clone size: .; D gene: TRBD1; CDR3 length: 16; V gene: TRBV2; CDR3 DNA: TGTGCCAGCAGCCCGGGACAGGGCTTAACGCGGGAGACCCAGTACTTC; CDR3 protein: CASSPGQGLTRETQYF
J gene: TRBJ2-7; clone size: .; D gene: .; CDR3 length: 12; V gene: TRBV19; CDR3 DNA: TGTGCCAGTAGTAGAACAGGGAAGGAGCAGTACTTC; CDR3 protein: CASSRTGKEQYF
J gene: TRBJ1-3; clone size: .; D gene: .; CDR3 length: 13; V gene: TRBV28; CDR3 DNA: TGTGCCTGCAGTCTTTACTCTGGAAACACCATATATTTT; CDR3 protein: CACSLYSGNTIYF
J gene: TRBJ1-2; clone size: .; D gene: .; CDR3 length: 14; V gene: TRBV28; CDR3 DNA: TGTGCCAGCAGTTTAACGGGGGTCGACTCTGGCTACACCTTC; CDR3 protein: CASSLTGVDSGYTF
J gene: TRBJ1-1; clone size: once; D gene: TRBD1; CDR3 length: 12; V gene: TRBV28; CDR3 DNA: TGTGCCAGCAGAATATTACAGGGGCAAGCTTTCTTT; CDR3 protein: CASRILQGQAFF
J gene: TRBJ2-7; clone size: .; D gene: .; CDR3 length: 14; V gene: TRBV19; CDR3 DNA: TGTGCCAGTAGTACCGGACAGATTAACTACGAGCAGTACTTC; CDR3 protein: CASSTGQINYEQYF
J gene: TRBJ2-7; clone size: .; D gene: .; CDR3 length: 14; V gene: TRBV10-2; CDR3 DNA: TGCGCCAGCAGTGAGGACTCAGGACAGCTAACGCAGTACTTC; CDR3 protein: CASSEDSGQLTQYF
J gene: TRBJ1-5; clone size: .; D gene: .; CDR3 length: 12; V gene: TRBV6-6; CDR3 DNA: TGTGCCAGCAGTTACATATCAGGGCCCCAGCATTTT; CDR3 protein: CASSYISGPQHF
J gene: TRBJ1-2; clone size: .; D gene: .; CDR3 length: 14; V gene: TRBV15; CDR3 DNA: TGTGCCACCAGCAGTTCTGACAGTATTAGCGGCTACACCTTC; CDR3 protein: CATSSSDSISGYTF
J gene: TRBJ2-1; clone size: .; D gene: TRBD1; CDR3 length: 11; V gene: TRBV29-1; CDR3 DNA: TGCAGCGTCTCACAGGGGGGAAGACAGTTCTTC; CDR3 protein: CSVSQGGRQFF
J gene: TRBJ1-1; clone size: .; D gene: .; CDR3 length: 12; V gene: TRBV19; CDR3 DNA: TGTGCCAGTCGGGGAGTAATCACTGAAGCTTTCTTT; CDR3 protein: CASRGVITEAFF
J gene: TRBJ2-2; clone size: .; D gene: .; CDR3 length: 18; V gene: TRBV4-3; CDR3 DNA: TGCGCCAGCAGCCAAGATTTTGTTCGGAACAGCCTCACCGGGGAGCTGTTTTTT; CDR3 protein: CASSQDFVRNSLTGELFF
J gene: TRBJ1-2; clone size: once; D gene: TRBD1; CDR3 length: 13; V gene: TRBV10-1; CDR3 DNA: TGCGCCAGCAGTGGACGGACAGGGGATGGCTACACCTTC; CDR3 protein: CASSGRTGDGYTF
J gene: TRBJ1-1; clone size: .; D gene: .; CDR3 length: 13; V gene: TRBV27; CDR3 DNA: TGTGCCAGCAGTTTATTCCGGAACACTGAAGCTTTCTTT; CDR3 protein: CASSLFRNTEAFF
J gene: TRBJ2-1; clone size: once; D gene: TRBD1; CDR3 length: 14; V gene: TRBV29-1; CDR3 DNA: TGCAGCGTTGAGTCACAGGGGCCCTACAATGAGCAGTTCTTC; CDR3 protein: CSVESQGPYNEQFF
J gene: TRBJ2-2; clone size: .; D gene: .; CDR3 length: 14; V gene: TRBV28; CDR3 DNA: TGTGCCAGCAGTTTGTGGCGGGAAGGCGGGGAGCTGTTTTTT; CDR3 protein: CASSLWREGGELFF
J gene: TRBJ1-5; clone size: .; D gene: TRBD1; CDR3 length: 15; V gene: TRBV27; CDR3 DNA: TGTGCCAGCAGTTTATCGACAGGGGACAATCAGCCCCAGCATTTT; CDR3 protein: CASSLSTGDNQPQHF
J gene: TRBJ2-1; clone size: .; D gene: .; CDR3 length: 14; V gene: TRBV9; CDR3 DNA: TGTGCCAGCACACGGGACTCGGGTAGGGATGAGCAGTTCTTC; CDR3 protein: CASTRDSGRDEQFF
J gene: TRBJ2-3; clone size: .; D gene: TRBD2; CDR3 length: 13; V gene: TRBV28; CDR3 DNA: TGTGCCAGCAGGCCTCGGACTAGCGCTACGCAGTATTTT; CDR3 protein: CASRPRTSATQYF
J gene: TRBJ2-1; clone size: .; D gene: TRBD2; CDR3 length: 16; V gene: TRBV9; CDR3 DNA: TGTGCCAGCAGCCCGAGGACTAGCGGGAGAGGAGGTGAGCAGTTCTTC; CDR3 protein: CASSPRTSGRGGEQFF
J gene: TRBJ1-2; clone size: .; D gene: .; CDR3 length: 15; V gene: TRBV5-1; CDR3 DNA: TGCGCCAGCAGCCAGGAGGAGGGGACTAACTATGGCTACACCTTC; CDR3 protein: CASSQEEGTNYGYTF
J gene: TRBJ2-3; clone size: .; D gene: TRBD1; CDR3 length: 17; V gene: TRBV27; CDR3 DNA: TGTGCCAGCAGTTTCCCCCGGACAGGCGGTGTTAGAGATACGCAGTATTTT; CDR3 protein: CASSFPRTGGVRDTQYF
J gene: TRBJ1-2; clone size: .; D gene: .; CDR3 length: 14; V gene: TRBV10-3; CDR3 DNA: TGTGCCATCAACCTCGGGGGGGTTGGGTATGGCTACACCTTC; CDR3 protein: CAINLGGVGYGYTF
J gene: TRBJ2-7; clone size: .; D gene: TRBD1; CDR3 length: 15; V gene: TRBV30; CDR3 DNA: TGTGCCTGGAGTGCGCCCGGGACAGGGGTCTACGAGCAGTACTTC; CDR3 protein: CAWSAPGTGVYEQYF
J gene: TRBJ2-5; clone size: .; D gene: .; CDR3 length: 12; V gene: TRBV7-2; CDR3 DNA: TGTGCCAGCAGCCCGGAGTGGGAGACCCAGTACTTC; CDR3 protein: CASSPEWETQYF
J gene: TRBJ2-3; clone size: .; D gene: .; CDR3 length: 13; V gene: TRBV9; CDR3 DNA: TGTGCCAGCAGCCCCCTATCCACAGATACGCAGTATTTT; CDR3 protein: CASSPLSTDTQYF
J gene: TRBJ2-2; clone size: .; D gene: TRBD2; CDR3 length: 17; V gene: TRBV5-6; CDR3 DNA: TGTGCCAGCAGCTTGGGGGCCGGAGCGGGAGTTGGCGGGGAGCTGTTTTTT; CDR3 protein: CASSLGAGAGVGGELFF
J gene: TRBJ1-1; clone size: .; D gene: .; CDR3 length: 16; V gene: TRBV6-6; CDR3 DNA: TGTGCCAGCAGCCACTCGGCGTTGGGGACAAACACTGAAGCTTTCTTT; CDR3 protein: CASSHSALGTNTEAFF
J gene: TRBJ2-1; clone size: .; D gene: .; CDR3 length: 14; V gene: TRBV7-9; CDR3 DNA: TGTGCCAGCAGCCTAAGACTTGTTCCCAATGAGCAGTTCTTC; CDR3 protein: CASSLRLVPNEQFF
J gene: TRBJ2-1; clone size: .; D gene: .; CDR3 length: 15; V gene: TRBV9; CDR3 DNA: TGTGCCAGCAGCCCCCCGGGACAAACCTACAATGAGCAGTTCTTC; CDR3 protein: CASSPPGQTYNEQFF
J gene: TRBJ2-1; clone size: .; D gene: TRBD2; CDR3 length: 17; V gene: TRBV5-1; CDR3 DNA: TGCGCCAGCAGCTCTCTAGCGGGAGGGAATCCGTACAATGAGCAGTTCTTC; CDR3 protein: CASSSLAGGNPYNEQFF
J gene: TRBJ2-7; clone size: .; D gene: TRBD2; CDR3 length: 18; V gene: TRBV4-2; CDR3 DNA: TGTGCCAGCAGCCAAGACGCCTCTACTAGCGGGAGTACCTACGAGCAGTACTTC; CDR3 protein: CASSQDASTSGSTYEQYF
J gene: TRBJ2-5; clone size: .; D gene: TRBD2; CDR3 length: 11; V gene: TRBV5-8; CDR3 DNA: TGTGCCAGCACCCCGGGGGGGACCCAGTACTTC; CDR3 protein: CASTPGGTQYF
J gene: TRBJ2-3; clone size: .; D gene: TRBD1; CDR3 length: 14; V gene: TRBV5-1; CDR3 DNA: TGCGCCAGCAGTAGGACAGGTAGCACAGATACGCAGTATTTT; CDR3 protein: CASSRTGSTDTQYF
J gene: TRBJ2-7; clone size: .; D gene: .; CDR3 length: 15; V gene: TRBV9; CDR3 DNA: TGTGCCAGCAGCGTGGGGGGCGGGGGCTACTACGAGCAGTACTTC; CDR3 protein: CASSVGGGGYYEQYF
J gene: TRBJ2-7; clone size: .; D gene: .; CDR3 length: 16; V gene: TRBV28; CDR3 DNA: TGTGCCAGCAGTTTTGGGCTAGCTCTTCATAACTACGAGCAGTACTTC; CDR3 protein: CASSFGLALHNYEQYF